These 7 T cell receptor beta chains share one sample of origin, sequenced in a study of human T cells and chemical hapten exposure. Noted time point: patch test 2, 6 weeks after DPC sensitization. Indicated treatment: therapeutic diphenylcyclopropenone sensitization with weekly scalp DPC. TCRdb re-called the RACE reads with MiXCR, one entry per CDR3 protein. The sample lists about 40,000 distinct CDR3 sequences; roughly 3.3% were seen once. Sample: whole blood, taken in connection with sensitization to the hapten diphenylcyclopropenone (DPC). Every receptor here comes from a man aged 40-49 years with alopecia areata. Some clones in this sample may be carry-over from other donors' samples.

This clonotype was observed at least ten times. The chain links TRBV6-5 to TRBJ2-1; 8 bases map to TRBD2. Germline-derived CDR1 and CDR2 are MNHEY and SVGAGI. The CDR3 consists of 18 residues. The V segment lost 3 bases and the J segment 5 bases; nucleotides outside the gene matches: 15. CDR3 amino acids: CASSYDLPSGRGDNEQFF. The CDR3 DNA reads TGTGCCAGCAGTTATGACCTCCCGAGCGGGAGAGGGGACAATGAGCAGTTCTTC.

Many counts were recorded for this clonotype. The V gene is TRBV12-3 or TRBV12-4, the J gene TRBJ1-4; D is unclear. The CDR3 has 13 residues. Trimming left V 3 bases short and J 7 bases short, with 9 bases between. The CDR3 nucleotides are TGTGCCAGCAGTTTGTCCGGGCTTGAAAAACTGTTTTTT. Its protein is CASSLSGLEKLFF.

This clonotype was counted ten times or more. J is TRBJ1-1 and V is TRBV7-9; tentatively, D is TRBD1 (5 bases). V lost 2 bases to trimming and J lost 5 bases, with 12 bases between them. CDR3 length: 14 residues. The germline V gene has CDR1 SEHNR and CDR2 FQNEAQ (reference sequence). CDR3 in DNA: TGTGCCAGCAGCTTATCAACAGGATATACTGAAGCTTTCTTT. Its protein is CASSLSTGYTEAFF.

This clonotype was seen repeatedly, ten times or more. V and J are TRBV6-5 and TRBJ2-3, with a weak D call TRBD1 (5 bases). Trimming cost V 4 bases and J 10 bases, with 12 bases left between them. In germline, CDR1 is MNHEY, CDR2 SVGAGI. The CDR3 runs to 12 residues. The CDR3 sequence: CASSSQGGPQYF. The CDR3, as DNA: TGTGCCAGCAGTTCCCAGGGTGGTCCGCAGTATTTT.

This clonotype was detected ten times or more. The chain couples TRBV5-1 to TRBJ2-4; D might be TRBD1 or TRBD2, each matching 6 bases. This CDR3 contains 17 residues. The V and J ends lost 0 bases and 2 bases respectively, with 15 bases between them. CDR1 is SGHRS and CDR2 is YFSETQ in the germline V gene. The CDR3 reads CASSLEYGGASKNIQYF. The CDR3 coding sequence is TGCGCCAGCAGCTTGGAATACGGGGGCGCGTCCAAAAACATTCAGTACTTC. Based on the CDR3 plus reference TRBV5-1 and TRBJ2-4, the full variable domain is KAGVTQTPRYLIKTRGQQVTLSCSPISGHRSVSWYQQTPGQGLQFLFEYFSETQRNKGNFPGRFSGRQFSNSRSEMNVSTLELGDSALYLCASSLEYGGASKNIQYFGAGTRLSVL.

This clonotype was picked up many times. The CDR3 region is CASSYGLFGQPQHF. The DNA of the CDR3 is TGTGCCAGCAGTTACGGCCTCTTTGGTCAGCCCCAGCATTTT. This sequence joins TRBV6-2 or TRBV6-3 and TRBJ1-5, with D unclear. This CDR3 has 14 residues. The V gene's germline CDR1 is MNHEY and CDR2 SVGEGT. V was trimmed by 2 bases and J by 6 bases, leaving 11 bases between them.

This clonotype was observed many times. The V and J genes are TRBV12-3 or TRBV12-4 and TRBJ2-1, with TRBD2 matching 7 bases. V dropped 6 bases and J dropped 3; count of bases not matched to a gene: 11. This CDR3 contains 16 residues. The CDR3 DNA follows: TGTGCCAGCAGAGCTCTGGGCGGGGACTACTACAATGAGCAGTTCTTC. Translated, it gives CASRALGGDYYNEQFF.